This TCR beta chain was obtained from a study of human T cells and chemical hapten exposure. Many counts were recorded for this clonotype. Its antigen is currently unknown. Individual cDNA molecules (in the library) carried attached unique molecular identifiers. TCRdb re-analysed the RACE reads in MiXCR, keeping a single row per CDR3 protein. The sample holds about 290,000 distinct CDR3 sequences, over 7.5% seen once. Time point in this sample: pre-sensitization, week 0. The treatment denotes: therapeutic diphenylcyclopropenone sensitization with weekly scalp DPC. CDR3 length equals 13 residues. Trimming shortened V by 6 bases and J by 4 bases, and 12 bases separated the two germline ends. Broader study findings: Among TCRs, those above 1 in 1000 frequency were unaffected by DPC sensitization.

The chain joins TRBV12-3 or TRBV12-4 to TRBJ1-2, with D possibly TRBD1 on 6 matching bases. The clonotype was recovered from a man younger than 35 with alopecia areata. Some clones in this sample may be carry-over from other donors' samples. The sequencing here drew on whole blood, taken in connection with sensitization to the hapten diphenylcyclopropenone (DPC). CDR3 amino acids: CASSPGTLYGYTF. CDR3 nucleotides: TGTGCCAGCAGCCCTGGGACACTCTATGGCTACACCTTC.